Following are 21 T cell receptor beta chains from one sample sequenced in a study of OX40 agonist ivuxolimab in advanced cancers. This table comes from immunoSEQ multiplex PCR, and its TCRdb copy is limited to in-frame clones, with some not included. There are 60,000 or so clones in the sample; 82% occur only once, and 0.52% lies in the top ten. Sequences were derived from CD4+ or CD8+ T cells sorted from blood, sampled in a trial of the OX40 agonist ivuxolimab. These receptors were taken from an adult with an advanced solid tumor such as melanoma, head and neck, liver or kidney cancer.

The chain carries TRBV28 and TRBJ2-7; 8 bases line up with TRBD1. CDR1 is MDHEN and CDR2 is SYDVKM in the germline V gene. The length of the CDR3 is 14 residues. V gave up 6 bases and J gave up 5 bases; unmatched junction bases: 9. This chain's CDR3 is CASRNRQGRNEQYF. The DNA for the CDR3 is TGTGCCAGCAGAAATCGACAGGGGAGGAACGAGCAGTACTTC.

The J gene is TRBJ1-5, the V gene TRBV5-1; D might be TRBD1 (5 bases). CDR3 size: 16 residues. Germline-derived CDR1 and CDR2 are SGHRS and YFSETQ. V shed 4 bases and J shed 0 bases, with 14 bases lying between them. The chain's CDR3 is CASSVRDGYSNQPQHF. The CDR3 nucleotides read TGCGCCAGCAGCGTCCGGGACGGATATAGCAATCAGCCCCAGCATTTT. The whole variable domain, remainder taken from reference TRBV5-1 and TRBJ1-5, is KAGVTQTPRYLIKTRGQQVTLSCSPISGHRSVSWYQQTPGQGLQFLFEYFSETQRNKGNFPGRFSGRQFSNSRSEMNVSTLELGDSALYLCASSVRDGYSNQPQHFGDGTRLSIL.

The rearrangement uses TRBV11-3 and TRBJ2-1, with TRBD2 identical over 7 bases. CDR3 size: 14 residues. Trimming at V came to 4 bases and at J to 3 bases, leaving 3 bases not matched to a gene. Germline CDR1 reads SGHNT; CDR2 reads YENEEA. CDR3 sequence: CASSSGTNYNEQFF. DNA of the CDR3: TGTGCCAGCAGCTCCGGGACTAACTACAATGAGCAGTTCTTC. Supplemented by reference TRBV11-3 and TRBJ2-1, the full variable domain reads EAGVVQSPRYKIIEKKQPVAFWCNPISGHNTLYWYLQNLGQGPELLIRYENEEAVDDSQLPKDRFSAERLKGVDSTLKIQPAELGDSAVYLCASSSGTNYNEQFFGPGTRLTVL.

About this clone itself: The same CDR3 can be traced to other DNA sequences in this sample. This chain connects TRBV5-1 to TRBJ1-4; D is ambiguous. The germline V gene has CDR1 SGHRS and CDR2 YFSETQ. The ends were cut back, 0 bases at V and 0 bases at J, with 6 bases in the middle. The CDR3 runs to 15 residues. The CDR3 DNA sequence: TGCGCCAGCAGCTTGGCGGCCGCAACTAATGAAAAACTGTTTTTT. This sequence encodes CASSLAAATNEKLFF.

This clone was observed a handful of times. Written as DNA, the CDR3 is TGTGCCAGCAGCTTTGGGGCTAGCGGGAGAGTTGACAATGAGCAGTTCTTC. This gives the protein CASSFGASGRVDNEQFF. The chain couples TRBV7-3 to TRBJ2-1, with 10 bases fitting TRBD2. CDR3 length: 17 amino acids. The germline V gene encodes CDR1 SGHTA and CDR2 FQGTGA. The trim removed 3 bases at V and 5 bases at J, leaving 10 bases unmatched.

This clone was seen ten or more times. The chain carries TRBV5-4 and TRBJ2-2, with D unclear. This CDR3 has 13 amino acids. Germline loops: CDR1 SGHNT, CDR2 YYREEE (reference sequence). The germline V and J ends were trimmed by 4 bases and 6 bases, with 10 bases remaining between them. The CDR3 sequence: CASSPPVSGELFF. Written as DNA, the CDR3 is TGTGCCAGCAGCCCTCCGGTCTCCGGGGAGCTGTTTTTT.

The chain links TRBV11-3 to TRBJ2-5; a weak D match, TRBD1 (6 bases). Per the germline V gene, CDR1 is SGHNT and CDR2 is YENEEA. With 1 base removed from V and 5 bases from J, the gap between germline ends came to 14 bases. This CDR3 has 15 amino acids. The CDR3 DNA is TGTGCCAGCAGCTTAGGAGGGGGAATGGTCGAGACCCAGTACTTC. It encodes CASSLGGGMVETQYF. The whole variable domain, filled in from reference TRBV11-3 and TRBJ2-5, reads EAGVVQSPRYKIIEKKQPVAFWCNPISGHNTLYWYLQNLGQGPELLIRYENEEAVDDSQLPKDRFSAERLKGVDSTLKIQPAELGDSAVYLCASSLGGGMVETQYFGPGTRLLVL.

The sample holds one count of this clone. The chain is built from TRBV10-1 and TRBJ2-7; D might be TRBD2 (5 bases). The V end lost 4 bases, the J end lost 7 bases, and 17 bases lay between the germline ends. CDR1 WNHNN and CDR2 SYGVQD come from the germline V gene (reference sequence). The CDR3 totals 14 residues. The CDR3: CASSVVTDPGEQYF. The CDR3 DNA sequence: TGCGCCAGCAGTGTGGTAACAGACCCGGGGGAGCAGTACTTC.

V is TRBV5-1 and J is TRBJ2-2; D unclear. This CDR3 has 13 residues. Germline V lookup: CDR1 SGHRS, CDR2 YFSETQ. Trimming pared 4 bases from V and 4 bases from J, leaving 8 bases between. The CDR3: CASSERVTGELFF. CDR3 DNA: TGCGCCAGCAGCGAACGGGTCACCGGGGAGCTGTTTTTT.

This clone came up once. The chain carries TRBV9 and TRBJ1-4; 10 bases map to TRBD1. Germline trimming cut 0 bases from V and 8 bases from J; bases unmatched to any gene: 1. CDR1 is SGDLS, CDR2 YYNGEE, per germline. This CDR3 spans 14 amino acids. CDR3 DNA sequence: TGTGCCAGCAGCGTAGGGACAGGGGGAGAAAAACTGTTTTTT. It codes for CASSVGTGGEKLFF.

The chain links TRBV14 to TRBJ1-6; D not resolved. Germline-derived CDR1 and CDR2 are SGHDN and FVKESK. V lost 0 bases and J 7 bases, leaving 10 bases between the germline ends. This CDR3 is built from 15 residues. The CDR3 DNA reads TGTGCCAGCAGCCAAGAGGTAGCACCGAATTCACCCCTCCACTTT. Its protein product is CASSQEVAPNSPLHF.

The CDR3: CASSLQAGQGARAFF. DNA of the CDR3: TGTGCCAGCAGCCTCCAAGCGGGACAGGGGGCGAGAGCTTTCTTT. The chain uses TRBV11-2 and TRBJ1-1; TRBD1 aligns across 12 bases. Germline assignment: CDR1 SGHAT and CDR2 FQNNGV. The CDR3 has 15 amino acids. Trimming at V came to 5 bases and at J to 10 bases, leaving 11 bases not matched to a gene.

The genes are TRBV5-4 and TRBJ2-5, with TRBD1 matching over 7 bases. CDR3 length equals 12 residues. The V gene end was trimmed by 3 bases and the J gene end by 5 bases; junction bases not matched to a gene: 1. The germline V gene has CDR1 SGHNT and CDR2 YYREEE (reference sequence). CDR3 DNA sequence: TGTGCCAGCAGCTCAGGGGGTGAGACCCAGTACTTC. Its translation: CASSSGGETQYF.

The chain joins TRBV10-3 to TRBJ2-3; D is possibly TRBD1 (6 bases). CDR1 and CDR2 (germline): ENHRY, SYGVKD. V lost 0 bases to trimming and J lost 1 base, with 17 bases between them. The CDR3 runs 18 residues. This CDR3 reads CAISESMGAGVGTDTQYF. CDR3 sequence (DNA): TGTGCCATCAGTGAGTCGATGGGAGCAGGGGTCGGCACAGATACGCAGTATTTT.

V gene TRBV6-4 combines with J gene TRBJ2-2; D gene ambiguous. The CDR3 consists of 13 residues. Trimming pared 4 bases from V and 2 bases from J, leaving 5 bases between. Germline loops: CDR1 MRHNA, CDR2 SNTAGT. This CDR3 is CASSGPNTGELFF. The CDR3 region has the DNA TGTGCCAGCAGTGGACCTAACACCGGGGAGCTGTTTTTT.

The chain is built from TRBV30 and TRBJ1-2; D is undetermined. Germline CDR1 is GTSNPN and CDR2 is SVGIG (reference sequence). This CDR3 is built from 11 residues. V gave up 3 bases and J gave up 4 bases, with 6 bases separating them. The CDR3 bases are TGTGCCTGGAGACTCTCCTATGGCTACACCTTC. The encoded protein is CAWRLSYGYTF.

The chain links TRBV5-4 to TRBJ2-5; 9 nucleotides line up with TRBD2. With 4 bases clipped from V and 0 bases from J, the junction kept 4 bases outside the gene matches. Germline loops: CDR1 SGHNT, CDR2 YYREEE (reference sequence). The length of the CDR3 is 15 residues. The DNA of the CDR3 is TGTGCCAGCAGCCCCCGACTAGCGGACCAAGAGACCCAGTACTTC. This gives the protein CASSPRLADQETQYF.

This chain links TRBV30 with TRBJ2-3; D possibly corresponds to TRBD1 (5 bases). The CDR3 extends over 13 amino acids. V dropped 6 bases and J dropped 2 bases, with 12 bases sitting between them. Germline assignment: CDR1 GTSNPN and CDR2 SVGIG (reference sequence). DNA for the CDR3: TGTGCCTGCAGTCAAGGGGACACAGATACGCAGTATTTT. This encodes CACSQGDTDTQYF.

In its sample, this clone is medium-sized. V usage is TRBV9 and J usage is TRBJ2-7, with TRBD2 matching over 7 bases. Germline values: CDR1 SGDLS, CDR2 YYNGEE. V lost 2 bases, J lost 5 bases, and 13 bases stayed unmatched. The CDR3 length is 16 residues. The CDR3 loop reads CASSVGRTRPRDEQYF. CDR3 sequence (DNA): TGTGCCAGCAGCGTGGGAAGGACTAGACCTAGGGACGAGCAGTACTTC.

Written as DNA, the CDR3 is TGTGCCAGCAGTTTAACCCCAATCTCTGGAAACACCATATATTTT. Amino acid sequence: CASSLTPISGNTIYF. The chain uses TRBV28 and TRBJ1-3; no clear D gene. V was clipped by 2 bases and J by 0 bases, with 8 bases between them. The CDR3 is made up of 15 amino acids. Germline loops: CDR1 MDHEN, CDR2 SYDVKM.

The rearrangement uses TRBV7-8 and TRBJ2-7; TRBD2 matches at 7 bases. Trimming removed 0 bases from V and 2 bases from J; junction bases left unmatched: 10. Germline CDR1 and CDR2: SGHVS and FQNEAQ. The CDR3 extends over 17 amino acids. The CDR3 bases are TGTGCCAGCAGCTTAGCGGCAGGAGAAGCGGGACCCTACGAGCAGTACTTC. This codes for CASSLAAGEAGPYEQYF.